This entry lists 22 T cell receptor beta chains sequenced from one sample in a study of Ad26.COV2.S vaccination and SARS-CoV-2 variants. The treatment is: around 19 received Ad26.COV2.S at low or high dose, single or two shots; about 5 received placebo; per-sample allocation not given. Vaccine and placebo recipients were sampled on day 63 after the first injection. The data were produced by immunoSEQ multiplex PCR, yet TCRdb's version contains in-frame clones alone and is incomplete. The data hold 300,000 to 350,000 clones, with 85% to 90% observed a single time. Here the sequenced sample was peripheral blood, taken in a trial of Ad26.COV2.S vaccine versus placebo. These receptors all come from a person aged 18-60 years who received the Ad26.COV2.S COVID-19 vaccine or a placebo.

The rearrangement joins TRBV6-5 to TRBJ1-3; D possibly corresponds to TRBD1 (5 bases). V lost 0 bases and J 0 bases, leaving 6 bases between the germline ends. The V gene's germline CDR1 is MNHEY and CDR2 SVGAGI. This CDR3 has 15 amino acids. The CDR3 coding sequence is TGTGCCAGCAGTTACTCCAGGGTCTCTGGAAACACCATATATTTT. Its protein product is CASSYSRVSGNTIYF.

The gene calls are TRBV7-8 and TRBJ2-3; D may be TRBD2 (5 bases). Germline-derived CDR1 and CDR2 are SGHVS and FQNEAQ. With 5 bases removed from V and 6 bases from J, the gap between germline ends came to 9 bases. CDR3 length: 12 amino acids. CDR3 region: CASSPRRDTQYF. CDR3 DNA sequence: TGTGCCAGCAGCCCCAGGAGGGATACGCAGTATTTT.

This sequence joins TRBV6-6 and TRBJ1-1; D remains ambiguous. Germline V lookup: CDR1 MNHNY, CDR2 SVGAGI (reference sequence). V lost 0 bases to trimming and J lost 4 bases, with 9 bases between them. The length of the CDR3 is 14 residues. CDR3 DNA: TGTGCCAGCAGTTACTCCGGTGTGGGCACTGAAGCTTTCTTT. Translation gives CASSYSGVGTEAFF.

V and J are TRBV19 and TRBJ2-1; no clear D. CDR1 and CDR2 (germline): LNHDA, SQIVND (reference sequence). Trimming removed 1 base from V and 5 bases from J, with 6 bases in between. This CDR3 contains 13 residues. The CDR3, as DNA: TGTGCCAGTAGTATAGTGGGGAACAATGAGCAGTTCTTC. It yields the protein CASSIVGNNEQFF.

The V and J genes are TRBV28 and TRBJ2-5; TRBD1 aligns across 7 bases. Trimming removed 0 bases from V and 1 base from J; junction bases left unmatched: 11. Germline assignment: CDR1 MDHEN and CDR2 SYDVKM. The CDR3 is 18 amino acids. As DNA, the CDR3 is TGTGCCAGCAGTTTATGGGTTATCCGGGACAGCATCCAAGAGACCCAGTACTTC. This encodes CASSLWVIRDSIQETQYF. The whole variable domain, remainder taken from reference TRBV28 and TRBJ2-5, is DVKVTQSSRYLVKRTGEKVFLECVQDMDHENMFWYRQDPGLGLRLIYFSYDVKMKEKGDIPEGYSVSREKKERFSLILESASTNQTSMYLCASSLWVIRDSIQETQYFGPGTRLLVL.

The chain is built from TRBV5-4 and TRBJ1-1; D gene ambiguous. The V end was cut by 1 base, the J end by 7 bases, with 20 bases between. This CDR3 is built from 16 residues. In germline, CDR1 is SGHNT, CDR2 YYREEE (reference sequence). For the CDR3, the DNA is TGTGCCAGCAGCTTGTCTCTCCCGTCCGGAGGGCGTGAAGCTTTCTTT. Residues: CASSLSLPSGGREAFF.

The J gene is TRBJ2-5, the V gene TRBV19; D is tentatively TRBD1 or TRBD2 (6 bases each). CDR3 size: 15 residues. Trimming shortened V by 7 bases and J by 5 bases, and 20 bases separated the two germline ends. Looked up from germline, CDR1 is LNHDA and CDR2 is SQIVND (reference sequence). The chain's CDR3 is CASTRAGTGGETQYF. The DNA for the CDR3 is TGTGCCAGTACCCGCGCGGGGACTGGGGGCGAGACCCAGTACTTC. Using reference TRBV19 and TRBJ2-5 for the parts outside the CDR3, the full variable domain is DGGITQSPKYLFRKEGQNVTLSCEQNLNHDAMYWYRQDPGQGLRLIYYSQIVNDFQKGDIAEGYSVSREKKESFPLTVTSAQKNPTAFYLCASTRAGTGGETQYFGPGTRLLVL.

The J gene is TRBJ2-1, the V gene TRBV5-1; 9 bases map to TRBD2. Trimming removed 7 bases from V and 2 bases from J; junction bases left unmatched: 4. This CDR3 spans 14 amino acids. The germline V gene encodes CDR1 SGHRS and CDR2 YFSETQ. The chain's CDR3 is CASRTSGPYNEQFF. The CDR3 coding sequence is TGCGCCAGCCGAACTAGCGGGCCCTACAATGAGCAGTTCTTC.

The chain combines TRBV4-1 with TRBJ2-2; D not certain. The germline gives CDR1 MGHRA, CDR2 YSYEKL. The CDR3 is 18 residues long. Trimming took off 3 bases at V and 4 bases at J, with 21 bases between the two ends. CDR3 coding DNA: TGCGCCAGCAGCCATTTTCCTAGTGGGCAACATTCCACCGGGGAGCTGTTTTTT. It codes for CASSHFPSGQHSTGELFF.

The CDR3 nucleotides are TGTGCCTGGAGTGTGATGGGTTTGGGGACGGATGAGCAGTTCTTC. Amino acid sequence: CAWSVMGLGTDEQFF. The chain joins TRBV30 to TRBJ2-1; D may correspond to TRBD1 or TRBD2 (5 bases each). V lost 0 bases to trimming and J lost 8 bases, with 17 bases between them. CDR1 is GTSNPN, CDR2 SVGIG, per germline (reference sequence). The CDR3 contains 15 residues.

The rearrangement joins TRBV18 to TRBJ1-1, with D possibly matching TRBD1 (5 bases). This CDR3 contains 14 residues. The V gene's germline CDR1 is KGHSH and CDR2 LQKENI. V was cut by 3 bases and J by 0 bases, with 8 bases left in between. For the CDR3, the DNA is TGTGCCAGCTCACCCAGGGCGGTGAACACTGAAGCTTTCTTT. Translating it yields CASSPRAVNTEAFF.

The gene calls are TRBV28 and TRBJ2-1, with D possibly being TRBD1 (5 bases). Germline V gene data show CDR1 as MDHEN and CDR2 as SYDVKM. Trimming removed 7 bases at V and 5 bases at J, with 18 bases between. The CDR3 consists of 15 residues. The CDR3: CASNNRPPGNNEQFF. For the CDR3, the DNA is TGTGCCAGCAACAACCGACCCCCAGGGAACAATGAGCAGTTCTTC.

The CDR3, as DNA: TGTGCCAGCAGTTTAGTGGAGTGGGGGCCCCAGCATTTT. Translating it yields CASSLVEWGPQHF. This chain connects TRBV12-3 or TRBV12-4 to TRBJ1-5; no clear D gene. The CDR3 covers 13 residues. Trimming cost V 1 base and J 9 bases, with 10 bases left between them.

The chain is built from TRBV12-3 or TRBV12-4 and TRBJ1-1; the D gene is possibly TRBD1 (5 bases). The CDR3 totals 13 residues. V was pared by 6 bases and J by 8 bases, with 16 bases between. CDR3 sequence (DNA): TGTGCCAGCAGCCCACCCGGGACCGCAGAAGCTTTCTTT. Amino acid sequence: CASSPPGTAEAFF.

Turning to this clone: The same CDR3 also results from other DNA sequences found in this sample. The rearrangement links TRBV7-9 to TRBJ1-2, with TRBD1 matching 8 bases. CDR3 length: 14 residues. V was clipped by 4 bases and J by 4 bases; unmatched bases: 5. Germline CDR1 reads SEHNR; CDR2 reads FQNEAQ (reference sequence). CDR3: CASSSGQGGYGYTF. The CDR3 DNA follows: TGTGCCAGCAGCTCCGGACAGGGTGGCTATGGCTACACCTTC.

The DNA for the CDR3 is TGTGCCAGCAGCGTAGCCCTCTCCGGGACTCCTTACACAGATACGCAGTATTTT. Its translation: CASSVALSGTPYTDTQYF. The genes are TRBV9 and TRBJ2-3; TRBD2 is a possible D gene (6 bases). CDR1 and CDR2 (germline): SGDLS, YYNGEE. V was pared by 0 bases and J by 2 bases, with 19 bases between. This CDR3 is built from 18 residues.

The V and J genes are TRBV6-5 and TRBJ1-4; D is uncertain. CDR1 and CDR2 from the germline V gene are MNHEY and SVGAGI. The V end was cut by 6 bases, the J end by 3 bases, with 8 bases between. The CDR3 runs to 13 residues. CDR3 nucleotide sequence: TGTGCCAGCAGGCCTCCGGCTAATGAAAAACTGTTTTTT. It yields the protein CASRPPANEKLFF.

Only one count was recorded for this clone. This chain joins TRBV19 and TRBJ1-5; D is unresolved. Germline V gives CDR1 LNHDA, CDR2 SQIVND (reference sequence). The CDR3 loop spans 14 amino acids. The germline V and J ends were trimmed by 9 bases and 4 bases, with 16 bases remaining between them. Here the CDR3 DNA reads TGTGCCAGCGAGCGCGGCGGGCTTAATCAGCCCCAGCATTTT. Translation: CASERGGLNQPQHF. Full variable domain (missing parts from reference TRBV19 and TRBJ1-5): DGGITQSPKYLFRKEGQNVTLSCEQNLNHDAMYWYRQDPGQGLRLIYYSQIVNDFQKGDIAEGYSVSREKKESFPLTVTSAQKNPTAFYLCASERGGLNQPQHFGDGTRLSIL.

The count of this clone is one. The chain uses TRBV7-8 and TRBJ2-7, with 7 positions matching TRBD2. The CDR3 consists of 15 residues. Per the germline V gene, CDR1 is SGHVS and CDR2 is FQNEAQ. The V gene end was trimmed by 5 bases and the J gene end by 0 bases; junction bases not matched to a gene: 7. The DNA of the CDR3 is TGTGCCAGCAGCCGAAGCGGGGCTCGCTCCTACGAGCAGTACGTC. As protein: CASSRSGARSYEQYV.

The gene calls are TRBV6-2 or TRBV6-3 and TRBJ2-1; 8 nucleotides line up with TRBD2. V dropped 0 bases and J dropped 0; count of bases not matched to a gene: 7. There are 18 residues in the CDR3. Germline V gives CDR1 MNHEY, CDR2 SVGEGT. CDR3 sequence reads: CASSYSGREVISYNEQFF. In DNA, the CDR3 is TGTGCCAGCAGTTACTCCGGGCGGGAGGTTATCTCCTACAATGAGCAGTTCTTC.

The chain links TRBV28 to TRBJ1-4; TRBD1 is a possible D gene (5 bases). CDR3 size: 12 residues. V gave up 8 bases and J gave up 4 bases, with 8 bases separating them. CDR1 is MDHEN, CDR2 SYDVKM, per germline. CDR3 region: CASWGNNEKLFF. The CDR3 DNA follows: TGTGCCAGCTGGGGGAATAATGAAAAACTGTTTTTT.

The V call is TRBV7-2, the J call TRBJ1-3; D remains ambiguous. V was shortened by 2 bases and J by 7 bases, with 15 bases between the two germline ends. Germline V gene data show CDR1 as SGHTA and CDR2 as FQGNSA. The CDR3 consists of 15 residues. CDR3 protein: CASSLLDGLGNTIYF. CDR3 nucleotides: TGTGCCAGCAGCTTATTGGACGGCCTGGGGAACACCATATATTTT.